The next 9 T cell receptor beta chains were all read from a single sample in a study of T cell changes during pregnancy in multiple sclerosis. TCRdb's copy holds only in-frame clones and misses some; the assay was immunoSEQ multiplex PCR. The table includes 70,000 to 80,000 clones, more than 90% detected once. Here the sequenced sample was peripheral blood, taken after pregnancy. The receptors here all came from a female donor in good health, enrolled as a control in a pregnancy study.

In its sample, this clone was seen once. As DNA, the CDR3 is TGTGCCACCAGCAGCCGTCGGACTAGCGGTTGGGAGACCCAGTACTTC. Translated: CATSSRRTSGWETQYF. J is TRBJ2-5 and V is TRBV15; 10 bases align to TRBD2. Germline CDR1 reads LNHNV; CDR2 reads YYDKDF (reference sequence). This CDR3 has 16 amino acids. The junction had 9 bases not matched to a gene; V was cut back by 3 bases and J by 5 bases.

V gene TRBV28 combines with J gene TRBJ2-1; TRBD1 agrees at 9 bases. This CDR3 is built from 14 residues. Trimming cost V 7 bases and J 7 bases; bases outside gene matches: 8. Germline assignment: CDR1 MDHEN and CDR2 SYDVKM. DNA for the CDR3: TGTGCCAGCAAACCGGGACAGGGTTGGAATGAGCAGTTCTTC. It codes for CASKPGQGWNEQFF.

This chain uses TRBV7-3 with TRBJ2-7; perhaps TRBD1 as D (8 bases). The CDR3 is 18 residues long. V was clipped by 2 bases and J by 3 bases, with 23 bases between them. Germline-derived CDR1 and CDR2 are SGHTA and FQGTGA. The CDR3 nucleotides read TGTGCCAGCAGCTTAGGTGTCGGGGAACACAGGGGGGGCTACGAGCAGTACTTC. This translates into CASSLGVGEHRGGYEQYF.

The rearrangement links TRBV6-5 to TRBJ2-3, with TRBD2 matching 9 bases. Looked up from germline, CDR1 is MNHEY and CDR2 is SVGAGI. V shed 6 bases, J shed 2 bases, and the junction held 6 bases outside the gene matches. This CDR3 region has 15 residues. The CDR3 DNA reads as TGTGCCAGCAGCCTTATAGCGGGAGACACAGATACGCAGTATTTT. It encodes CASSLIAGDTDTQYF.

J is TRBJ1-6 and V is TRBV21-1. TRBV21-1 is a recognized pseudogene. This CDR3 has 16 amino acids. The CDR3 DNA reads TGTGCCAGCAGCAAAGCGGTCGGGAGGGCGAATTCACCCCTCCACTTT. This encodes CASSKAVGRANSPLHF.

This clone was seen just once. The chain carries TRBV10-3 and TRBJ2-1, with 9 bases identical to TRBD2. Germline CDR1 and CDR2: ENHRY and SYGVKD. CDR3 length: 15 amino acids. Trimming took 3 bases from V and 4 from J; bases not matched to a gene: 4. CDR3 protein: CAISDSGRPYNEQFF. The CDR3 DNA is TGTGCCATCAGTGACAGCGGGAGGCCTTACAATGAGCAGTTCTTC.

The J gene is TRBJ2-1, the V gene TRBV5-4; 10 bases agree with TRBD2. The junction had 0 bases not matched to a gene; V was cut back by 3 bases and J by 0 bases. The CDR3 consists of 15 residues. Germline V lookup: CDR1 SGHNT, CDR2 YYREEE (reference sequence). As DNA, the CDR3 is TGTGCCAGCAGCTCTAGCGGGAGCTCCTACAATGAGCAGTTCTTC. It is translated as CASSSSGSSYNEQFF.

This clone has only a few counts. The gene calls are TRBV15 and TRBJ2-5; D might be TRBD1 (5 bases). V was shortened by 4 bases and J by 2 bases, with 8 bases between the two germline ends. Germline loops: CDR1 LNHNV, CDR2 YYDKDF (reference sequence). The CDR3 length is 13 residues. The CDR3 DNA is TGTGCCACCAGCAACAGGTATCAAGAGACCCAGTACTTC. This translates into CATSNRYQETQYF.

The rearrangement links TRBV2 to TRBJ1-5; D is unresolved. The CDR3 spans 17 residues. Trimming removed 4 bases from V and 0 bases from J, with 16 bases in between. Germline-derived CDR1 and CDR2 are SNHLY and FYNNEI. CDR3 sequence reads: CASSAEQRTYSNQPQHF. As DNA, the CDR3 is TGTGCCAGCAGTGCGGAACAGCGGACTTATAGCAATCAGCCCCAGCATTTT. The full variable domain, its missing parts supplied by reference TRBV2 and TRBJ1-5, is EPEVTQTPSHQVTQMGQEVILRCVPISNHLYFYWYRQILGQKVEFLVSFYNNEISEKSEIFDDQFSVERPDGSNFTLKIRSTKLEDSAMYFCASSAEQRTYSNQPQHFGDGTRLSIL.